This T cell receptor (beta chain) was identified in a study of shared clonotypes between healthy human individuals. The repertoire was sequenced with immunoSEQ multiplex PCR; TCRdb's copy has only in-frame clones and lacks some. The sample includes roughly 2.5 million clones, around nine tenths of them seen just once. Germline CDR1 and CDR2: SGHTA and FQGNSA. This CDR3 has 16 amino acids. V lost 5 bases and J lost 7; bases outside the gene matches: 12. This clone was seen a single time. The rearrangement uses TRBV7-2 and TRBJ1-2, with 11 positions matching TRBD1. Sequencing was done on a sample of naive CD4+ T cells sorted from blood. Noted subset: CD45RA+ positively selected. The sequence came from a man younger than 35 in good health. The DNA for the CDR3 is TGTGCCAGCAGCCCCGACCCGGACAGGGGGCTATTTGGCTACACCTTC. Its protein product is CASSPDPDRGLFGYTF.